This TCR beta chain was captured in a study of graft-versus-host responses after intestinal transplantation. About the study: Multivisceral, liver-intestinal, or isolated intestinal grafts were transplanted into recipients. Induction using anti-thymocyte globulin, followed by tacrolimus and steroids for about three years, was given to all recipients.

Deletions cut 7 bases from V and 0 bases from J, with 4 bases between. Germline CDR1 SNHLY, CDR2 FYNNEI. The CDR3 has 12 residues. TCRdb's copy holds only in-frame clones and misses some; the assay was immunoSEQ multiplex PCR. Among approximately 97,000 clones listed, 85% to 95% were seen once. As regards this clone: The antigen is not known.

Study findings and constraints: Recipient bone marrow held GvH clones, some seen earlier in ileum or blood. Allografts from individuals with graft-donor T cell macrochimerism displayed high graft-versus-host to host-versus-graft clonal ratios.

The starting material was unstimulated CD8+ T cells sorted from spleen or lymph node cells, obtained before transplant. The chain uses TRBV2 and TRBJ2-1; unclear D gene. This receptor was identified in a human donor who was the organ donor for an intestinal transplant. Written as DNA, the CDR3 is TGTGCCAGCACGGGCTCCTACAATGAGCAGTTCTTC. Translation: CASTGSYNEQFF. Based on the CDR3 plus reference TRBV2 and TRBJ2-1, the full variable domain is EPEVTQTPSHQVTQMGQEVILRCVPISNHLYFYWYRQILGQKVEFLVSFYNNEISEKSEIFDDQFSVERPDGSNFTLKIRSTKLEDSAMYFCASTGSYNEQFFGPGTRLTVL.